This T cell receptor (beta chain) was captured in a study of cytomegalovirus exposure and HLA in healthy donors (dated by TCRdb to the late 2010s). With regard to the full study: An earlier analysis of 550 to 700 of the donors reported about 250 Gb of sequence data and 117 million unique TCR beta sequences from roughly 180 million T cells. A later analysis re-examined previously published TCR beta repertoires from around 670 donors and added high-resolution HLA genotyping to investigate patterns of TCR occurrence. The T cell repertoires of around 730 subjects were profiled by immunosequencing and related to cytomegalovirus serostatus. High-throughput TCR immunosequencing, statistical association of individual TCRs with disease status, and machine learning were combined to predict cytomegalovirus infection status. Approximately 300 gigabases of sequencing data and approximately 91 million unique TCR sequences made up an early release that covered around 640 HLA-typed donors. Of the 398 genotyped donors, over 65% fell in the genetic ancestry cluster associated with self-reported Caucasian donors. In a later genetic analysis, genome-wide SNP genotypes for about 55% of the roughly 670 donors were used, and that subset was treated as a discovery cohort. All discovery cohort repertoires had been generated on a single sequencing platform. In the later analysis, no new phenotypic data were used to find candidate immune exposures; instead, reliance was placed on TCR beta sequences and their occurrence across donors. To decide whether each TCR beta V gene segment behaved as functional or pseudogenic, an earlier analysis of some 600 of the donors relied on high-throughput TCR beta sequencing. Typing coverage varied by locus: roughly 629-640 donors for A, B, C, DRB1 and DQB1; roughly 560 for DQA1; over 600 for DPA1; under 490 for DPB1. Among 398 genotyped donors of the cohort, an average of approximately 240,000 unique TCR beta nucleotide sequences were sequenced per donor, roughly 18% of them non-productive. Donor age, sex, ethnicity and CMV serostatus were compiled together with the repertoire data. The study aimed to test whether signatures of past pathogen exposure could be identified by cataloging public T cell receptors. Because of strong linkage in the cohort, roughly five DR-DQ haplotypes were treated as single units for association and clustering. Both class I and class II loci were covered by HLA typing, at four-digit resolution. A separate validation cohort of over 95 different subjects was used in addition to the approximately 610-subject first cohort.

General findings and caveats noted by the study authors: A cluster of highly shared sequence variants was judged likely to represent a technical artifact of the sequencing pipeline. A later analysis reported that several top co-occurrence clusters appeared linked to parvovirus B19, influenza, CMV and Epstein-Barr virus. The presence/absence analyses assumed that sequencing depth was roughly uniform across donors, and that assumption may not be true. For the cohort, immune exposure information was limited to CMV serostatus. A further reported finding was that TCR beta sequences accurately predicted the HLA-A and HLA-B alleles for most subjects in the first cohort. The study listed 150 to 200 TCR beta chains as associated with cytomegalovirus. Some IMGT-functional V segments, including TRBV6-2 and TRBV6-3, could not be told apart with the 87-base-pair reads, so those segments were excluded. An earlier analysis of approximately 530 of the donors showed that most TCR beta V segments appeared in productive rearrangements either about 90% or about 30% of the time, which broadly matched IMGT annotations. Most TCR sequences were seen in very few donors, while some public TCRs were found in many individuals. A later analysis found that TCR association rates varied across HLA loci, with DRB1 alleles showing the most associated TCRs and HLA-C alleles the fewest. In vitro tests confirmed that a few of the cytomegalovirus-associated TCR beta chains recognize cytomegalovirus antigens. Most CMV-associated TCR beta chains appeared to be HLA-restricted in a later analysis, and the HLA associations seemed to be driven largely by CMV exposure. According to a later genetic analysis, donors in an Asian-associated ancestry cluster had fewer N-insertions in productive TCRs than the approximately 690-donor mean. Compared with equally common non-associated chains, HLA-associated TCR beta chains in a later analysis were more clonally expanded and had lower generation probabilities. A later genetic analysis associated a missense DCLRE1C variant with V-gene and J-gene trimming of TCR beta chains, and an independent cohort replicated the association. When HLA alleles, especially DR and DQ, strongly co-occurred, attributing TCR associations to individual alleles was difficult. The cohort was sequenced for TCR beta chains only, and without alpha or paired-chain data the features that could be detected were limited. The classifier was reported to diagnose cytomegalovirus status with high specificity and sensitivity in both the original cohort and the validation cohort. The authors suggested that the approach could potentially be extended to other disease states and immunological phenotypes. Because HLA typing was unavailable for some donors at each locus, only the typed subset was used in association tests. Correlated functional status among segregating V segments might reflect linkage disequilibrium, but an unknown experimental factor could not be ruled out. Because counts were too low, fewer than 20 rarely observed V segments, including chromosome 9 orphons, were excluded from the earlier analysis of 587 of the donors. At a false discovery rate of 0.05, a later analysis linked some 18,000 TCR beta sequences to specific HLA alleles.

This clone was counted a few times. There is no known antigen for this receptor. No base quality information exists; no much larger clone differs at one position. In total, 630 or so healthy bone marrow donors made up the cohort. At the time of sampling, every cohort member was nominally healthy, though immune exposures that went unrecorded were likely present. The donor tested CMV seronegative and was one of the 352 seronegative cohort members. A peripheral blood sample was collected from each donor, and TCR beta sequencing was performed on peripheral blood mononuclear cells. Genomic DNA was extracted from the blood cell samples with the Qiagen DNeasy Blood Extraction Kit. The germline ends are 12 bases apart after V is trimmed by 3 bases and J by 9 bases. Measured from the cysteine to the phenylalanine, the CDR3 is 14 residues long. Only CDR3 DNA remains: 42 bases, in frame from the first base. Reading the germline V gene gives CDR1 SNHLY and CDR2 FYNNEI.

Library construction relied on the immunoSEQ multiplex PCR assay. For the multiplex PCR, a mixture combining 60 forward primers for TCR Vbeta segments and 13 reverse primers for TCR Jbeta segments was used. Amplification of the CDR3 region of rearranged TCR beta genes was performed with a multiplex PCR assay on genomic DNA. Amplified TCR beta libraries were sequenced as 87-base-pair reads on the Illumina HiSeq System. On the study's bioinformatics: In a later analysis, approximately 74 million unique TCR beta chains were counted across the 500 to 850 repertoires, and some 10 million of these chains were shared by at least two donors. Raw reads were error-corrected and collapsed into unique sequences with a nearest-neighbor algorithm that merged closely related sequences to remove PCR and sequencing errors. CDR3 sequences were aligned to IMGT reference sequences to assign V, D and J gene segments. For a sequence to be retained, a match of at least six nucleotides was required to both a V gene segment and a J gene segment. A rearrangement was called productive if the CDR3 had no stop codons and remained in frame with V and J, and every other rearrangement was called non-productive. CDR3 was defined according to IMGT convention as the region running from the second conserved V-encoded cysteine to the conserved J-encoded phenylalanine. The earlier analysis of about 570 of the donors excluded any sequence lacking an unambiguous match to a single V gene segment. In an earlier analysis of 587 of the donors, V segments were called functional above 56.7% productive rearrangements and were called segregating when the between-donor standard deviation exceeded 5%. A statistical classification framework was developed to diagnose cytomegalovirus status using the catalog of TCR beta chain sequences. A later analysis assigned V and J genes by comparing TCR nucleotide sequences with IMGT/GENE-DB human TR gene sequences. The TCRdist pipeline was used in a later analysis to assign CDR3 sequences and most-parsimonious VDJ recombination scenarios. A later analysis defined each TCR beta chain by its CDR3 amino acid sequence plus V-gene family, and excluded reads lacking a unique V-gene family. A later analysis removed several hundred highly shared, low-generation-probability nucleotide sequences to deal with suspected cross-contamination and a sequencing artifact. In a later analysis, a clonal expansion index for each public chain was calculated from normalized within-repertoire ranks of inferred template counts. In a later analysis, generation probabilities were computed with a VDJ recombination model fitted to out-of-frame rearrangements, and the resulting probabilities were checked against IGoR. Hypergeometric tests were used in a later analysis to score TCR-TCR, TCR-HLA and TCR-CMV co-occurrence, with a repertoire-size bias correction applied to the TCR pairs. In a later analysis, false discovery rates were estimated by permuting HLA or CMV assignments 20 times. A later analysis grouped co-occurring TCRs with DBSCAN, adding TCRdist sequence similarity when clustering within HLA-allele-positive subsets. For co-occurrence clustering, repertoires with fewer than 30,000 or more than 120,000 public chains were excluded, along with four to six repertoires with anomalous nucleotide sharing. TCRdb took over this immuneACCESS table, retaining in-frame rearrangements with V and J assigned. Such tables are incomplete; in checked studies, under half of the missing clones stem from an unresolved V gene, and the remainder is unexplained. V and J calls plus clone size are reproduced from that table; the DNA served to infer D and trimming. The sample table shows about 130,000 clones, and 81% are seen once. 0.7% of the sample belongs to the ten largest clones.

What was sequenced was PBMCs. The V gene is TRBV2 and the J gene is TRBJ1-6; the D gene is possibly TRBD1, with 5 bases matching. The sequence derives from a man younger than 30 in good health and CMV-seronegative. The nucleotide sequence reads TGTGCCAGCAGTGATTTCGGGGGTAGTTCACCCCTCCACTTT. Translated, it gives CASSDFGGSSPLHF. The variable domain in full, with residues beyond the CDR3 obtained from the reference TRBV2 and TRBJ1-6 genes, is EPEVTQTPSHQVTQMGQEVILRCVPISNHLYFYWYRQILGQKVEFLVSFYNNEISEKSEIFDDQFSVERPDGSNFTLKIRSTKLEDSAMYFCASSDFGGSSPLHFGNGTRLTVT.